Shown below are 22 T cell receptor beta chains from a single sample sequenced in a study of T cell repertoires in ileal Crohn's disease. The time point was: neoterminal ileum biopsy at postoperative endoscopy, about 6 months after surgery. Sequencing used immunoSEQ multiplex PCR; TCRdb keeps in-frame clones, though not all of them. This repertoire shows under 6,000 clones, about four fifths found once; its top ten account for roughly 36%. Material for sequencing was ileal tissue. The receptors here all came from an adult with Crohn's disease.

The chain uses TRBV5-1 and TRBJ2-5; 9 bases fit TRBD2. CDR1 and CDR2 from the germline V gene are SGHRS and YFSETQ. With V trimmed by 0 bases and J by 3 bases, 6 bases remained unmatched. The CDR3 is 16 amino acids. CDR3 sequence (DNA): TGCGCCAGCAGCTTGGGCAGCGGGGGGCCCGAAGAGACCCAGTACTTC. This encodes CASSLGSGGPEETQYF. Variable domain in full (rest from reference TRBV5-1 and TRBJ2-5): KAGVTQTPRYLIKTRGQQVTLSCSPISGHRSVSWYQQTPGQGLQFLFEYFSETQRNKGNFPGRFSGRQFSNSRSEMNVSTLELGDSALYLCASSLGSGGPEETQYFGPGTRLLVL.

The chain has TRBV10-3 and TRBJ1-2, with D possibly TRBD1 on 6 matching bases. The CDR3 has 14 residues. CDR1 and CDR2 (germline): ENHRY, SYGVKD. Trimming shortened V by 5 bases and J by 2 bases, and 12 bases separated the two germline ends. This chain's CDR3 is CAISPGQLNYGYTF. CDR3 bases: TGTGCCATCAGTCCGGGACAACTCAACTATGGCTACACCTTC.

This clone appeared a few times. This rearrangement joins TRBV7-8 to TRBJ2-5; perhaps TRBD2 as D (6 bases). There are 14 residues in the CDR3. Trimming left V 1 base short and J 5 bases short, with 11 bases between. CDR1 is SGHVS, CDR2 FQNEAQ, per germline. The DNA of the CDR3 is TGTGCCAGCAGCTTAGTTGGAGGGTTGGAGACCCAGTACTTC. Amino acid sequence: CASSLVGGLETQYF. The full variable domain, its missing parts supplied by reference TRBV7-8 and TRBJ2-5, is GAGVSQSPRYKVAKRGQDVALRCDPISGHVSLFWYQQALGQGPEFLTYFQNEAQLDKSGLPSDRFFAERPEGSVSTLKIQRTQQEDSAVYLCASSLVGGLETQYFGPGTRLLVL.

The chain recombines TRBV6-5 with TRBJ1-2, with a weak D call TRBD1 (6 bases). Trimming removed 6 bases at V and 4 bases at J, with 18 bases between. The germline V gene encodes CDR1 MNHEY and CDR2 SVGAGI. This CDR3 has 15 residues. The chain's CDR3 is CASSPEYRAAYGYTF. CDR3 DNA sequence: TGTGCCAGCAGCCCCGAATACAGGGCGGCCTATGGCTACACCTTC.

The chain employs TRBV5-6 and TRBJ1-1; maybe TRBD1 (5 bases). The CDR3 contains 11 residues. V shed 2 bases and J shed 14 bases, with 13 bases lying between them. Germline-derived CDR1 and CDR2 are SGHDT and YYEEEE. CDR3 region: CASSFGTTPFF. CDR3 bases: TGTGCCAGCAGCTTCGGGACGACCCCCTTCTTT.

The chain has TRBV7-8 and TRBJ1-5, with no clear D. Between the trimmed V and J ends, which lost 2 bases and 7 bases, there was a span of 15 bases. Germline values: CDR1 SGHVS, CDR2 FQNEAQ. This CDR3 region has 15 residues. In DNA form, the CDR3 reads TGTGCCAGCAGCTTAACCCTCCGCGGGAACCAGCCCCAGCATTTT. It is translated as CASSLTLRGNQPQHF. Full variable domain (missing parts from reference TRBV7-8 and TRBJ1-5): GAGVSQSPRYKVAKRGQDVALRCDPISGHVSLFWYQQALGQGPEFLTYFQNEAQLDKSGLPSDRFFAERPEGSVSTLKIQRTQQEDSAVYLCASSLTLRGNQPQHFGDGTRLSIL.

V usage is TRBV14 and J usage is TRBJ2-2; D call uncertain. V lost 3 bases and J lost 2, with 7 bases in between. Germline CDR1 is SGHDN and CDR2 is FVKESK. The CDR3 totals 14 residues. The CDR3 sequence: CASSQSINTGELFF. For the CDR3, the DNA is TGTGCCAGCAGCCAGTCAATTAACACCGGGGAGCTGTTTTTT.

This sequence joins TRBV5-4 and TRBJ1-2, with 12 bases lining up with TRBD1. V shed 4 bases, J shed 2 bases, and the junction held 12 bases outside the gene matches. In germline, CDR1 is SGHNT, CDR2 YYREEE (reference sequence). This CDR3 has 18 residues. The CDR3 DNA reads TGTGCCAGCAGCCTCGAGGGACAGGGGGCGAGAGGGAACTATGGCTACACCTTC. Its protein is CASSLEGQGARGNYGYTF.

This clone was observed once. The CDR3 DNA sequence: TGCGCCAGCAGCTTACCTACAGGGGACGAGCAGTTCTTC. This sequence encodes CASSLPTGDEQFF. This chain uses TRBV5-1 with TRBJ2-1; 7 positions agree with TRBD1. Trimming at V came to 2 bases and at J to 10 bases, leaving 6 bases not matched to a gene. Germline CDR1 SGHRS, CDR2 YFSETQ. This CDR3 is built from 13 residues.

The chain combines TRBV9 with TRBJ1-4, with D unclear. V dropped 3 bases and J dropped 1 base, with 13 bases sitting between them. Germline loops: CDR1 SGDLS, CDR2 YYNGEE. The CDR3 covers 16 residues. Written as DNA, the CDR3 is TGTGCCAGCAGCGGGGTTGGGGTCGGAACTAATGAAAAACTGTTTTTT. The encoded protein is CASSGVGVGTNEKLFF.

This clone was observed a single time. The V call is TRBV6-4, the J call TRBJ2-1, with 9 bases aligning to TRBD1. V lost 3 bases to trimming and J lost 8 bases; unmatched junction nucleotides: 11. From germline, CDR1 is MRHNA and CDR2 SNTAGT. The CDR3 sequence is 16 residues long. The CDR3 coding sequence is TGTGCCAGCAGTGAGCGAGGGGGACAGGGTATAGATGAGCAGTTCTTC. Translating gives CASSERGGQGIDEQFF.

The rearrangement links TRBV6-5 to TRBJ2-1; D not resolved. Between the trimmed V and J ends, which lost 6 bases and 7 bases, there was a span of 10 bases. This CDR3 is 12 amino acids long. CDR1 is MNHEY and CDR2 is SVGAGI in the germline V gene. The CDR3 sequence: CASRTFPNEQFF. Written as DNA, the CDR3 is TGTGCCAGCAGGACTTTCCCTAATGAGCAGTTCTTC.

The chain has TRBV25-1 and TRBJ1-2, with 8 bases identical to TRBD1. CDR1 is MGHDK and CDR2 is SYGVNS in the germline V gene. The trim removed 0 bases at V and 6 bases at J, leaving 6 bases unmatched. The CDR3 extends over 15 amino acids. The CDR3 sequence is CASSEYPGGFDGYTF. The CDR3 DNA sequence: TGTGCCAGCAGTGAATACCCAGGGGGCTTCGATGGCTACACCTTC.

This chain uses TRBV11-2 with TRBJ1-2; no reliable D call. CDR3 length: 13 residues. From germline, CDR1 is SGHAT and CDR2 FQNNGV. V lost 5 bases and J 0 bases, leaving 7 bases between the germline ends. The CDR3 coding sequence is TGTGCCAGCAGCCCCGAGGCTAACTATGGCTACACCTTC. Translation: CASSPEANYGYTF.

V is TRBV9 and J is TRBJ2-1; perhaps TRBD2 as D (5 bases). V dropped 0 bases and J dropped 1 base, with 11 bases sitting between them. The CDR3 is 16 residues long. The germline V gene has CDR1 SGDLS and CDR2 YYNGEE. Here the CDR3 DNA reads TGTGCCAGCAGCGTAGCTACTACTAGTTCCTACAATGAGCAGTTCTTC. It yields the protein CASSVATTSSYNEQFF.

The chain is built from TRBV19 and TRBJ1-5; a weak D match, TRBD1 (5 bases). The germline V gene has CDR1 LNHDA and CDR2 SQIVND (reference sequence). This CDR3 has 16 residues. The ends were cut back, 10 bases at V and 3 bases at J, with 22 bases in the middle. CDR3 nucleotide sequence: TGTGCCACCAAGTCCTCCTCAGGGTCCCACAATCAGCCCCAGCATTTT. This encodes CATKSSSGSHNQPQHF.

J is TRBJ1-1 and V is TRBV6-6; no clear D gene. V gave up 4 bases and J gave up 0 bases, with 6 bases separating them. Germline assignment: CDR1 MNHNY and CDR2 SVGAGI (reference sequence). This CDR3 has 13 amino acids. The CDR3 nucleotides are TGTGCCAGCAGTTGGTGGATGAACACTGAAGCTTTCTTT. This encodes CASSWWMNTEAFF.

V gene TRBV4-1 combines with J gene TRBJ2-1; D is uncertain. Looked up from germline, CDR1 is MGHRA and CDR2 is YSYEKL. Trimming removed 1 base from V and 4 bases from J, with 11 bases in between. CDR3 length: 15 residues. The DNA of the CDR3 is TGCGCCAGCAGCCAAGTGCTTGTGGGTTACAATGAGCAGTTCTTC. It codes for CASSQVLVGYNEQFF.

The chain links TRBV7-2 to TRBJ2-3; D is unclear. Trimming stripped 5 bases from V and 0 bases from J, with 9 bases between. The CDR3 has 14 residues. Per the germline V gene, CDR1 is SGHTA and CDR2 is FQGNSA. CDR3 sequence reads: CASSRPISTDTQYF. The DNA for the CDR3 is TGTGCCAGCAGCCGACCGATAAGCACAGATACGCAGTATTTT.

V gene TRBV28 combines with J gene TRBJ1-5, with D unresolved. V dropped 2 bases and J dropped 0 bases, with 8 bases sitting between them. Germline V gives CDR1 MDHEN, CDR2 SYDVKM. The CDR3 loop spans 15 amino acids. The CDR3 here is CASSLTGFSNQPQHF. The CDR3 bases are TGTGCCAGCAGTTTAACCGGTTTTAGCAATCAGCCCCAGCATTTT.

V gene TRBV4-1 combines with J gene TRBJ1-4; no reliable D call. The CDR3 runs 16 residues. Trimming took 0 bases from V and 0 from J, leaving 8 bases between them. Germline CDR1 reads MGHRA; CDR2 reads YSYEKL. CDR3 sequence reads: CASSQEPHPTNEKLFF. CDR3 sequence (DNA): TGCGCCAGCAGCCAAGAGCCACACCCAACTAATGAAAAACTGTTTTTT.

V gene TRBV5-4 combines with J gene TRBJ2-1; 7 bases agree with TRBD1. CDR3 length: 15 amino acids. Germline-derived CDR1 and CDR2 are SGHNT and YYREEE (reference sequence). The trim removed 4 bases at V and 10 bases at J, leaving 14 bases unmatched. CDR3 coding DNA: TGTGCCAGCAGCACGGAACTACAGGGGTCGGGGGAGCAGTTCTTC. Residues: CASSTELQGSGEQFF.